A selection of T cell receptor beta chains follows, all from one sample in a study of blood T cell repertoires in COVID-19. The table came from immunoSEQ multiplex PCR; TCRdb's copy has only in-frame clones and leaves some out. The data hold 120,000 to 150,000 clones, with about 89% observed a single time. The sample taken for sequencing was peripheral blood. The receptor set was obtained from a man aged 50 to 60 who had recovered from COVID-19. CDR3s include the opening cysteine and the closing phenylalanine or tryptophan. D genes are given only for firm matches. Size is omitted from some rows. Given values are once, few, many or a class for expanded clones.

few,TRBV11-3,TRBJ2-1,-,CASSSRDKGNEQFF,TGTGCCAGCAGCTCCCGGGACAAGGGCAATGAGCAGTTCTTC
-,TRBV6-5,TRBJ2-2,TRBD1,CASSSRGLDTGELFF,TGTGCCAGCAGTTCTAGGGGGCTGGACACCGGGGAGCTGTTTTTT
-,TRBV6-2/TRBV6-3,TRBJ2-1,TRBD2,CASSYSRTSGGYNEQFF,TGTGCCAGCAGTTACTCAAGAACTAGCGGGGGGTACAATGAGCAGTTCTTC
once,TRBV6-5,TRBJ1-2,TRBD1,CASSPEGATYGYTF,TGTGCCAGCAGTCCGGAGGGGGCCACATATGGCTACACCTTC
once,TRBV13,TRBJ2-2,TRBD2,CASSIAREGNTGELFF,TGTGCCAGCAGCATAGCAAGGGAGGGGAATACCGGGGAGCTGTTTTTT
few,TRBV27,TRBJ2-7,-,CASSSIGKGASYEQYF,TGTGCCAGCAGTTCAATCGGTAAGGGAGCCTCCTACGAGCAGTACTTC
-,TRBV11-3,TRBJ2-7,TRBD2,CASSPRGAYEQYF,TGTGCCAGCAGCCCACGGGGGGCCTACGAGCAGTACTTC
-,TRBV5-1,TRBJ2-1,TRBD1,CASSYGTGYNEQFF,TGCGCCAGCAGCTACGGGACAGGGTACAATGAGCAGTTCTTC
-,TRBV6-1,TRBJ2-4,-,CASSEMIGGQAKNIQYF,TGTGCCAGCAGTGAAATGATCGGGGGGCAAGCCAAAAACATTCAGTACTTC
once,TRBV11-2,TRBJ2-1,-,CASSLGPYNEQFF,TGTGCCAGCAGCTTAGGGCCCTACAATGAGCAGTTCTTC
-,TRBV5-6,TRBJ2-1,-,CASRLTDYNEQFF,TGTGCCAGCAGGCTGACAGATTACAATGAGCAGTTCTTC
-,TRBV4-3,TRBJ2-3,TRBD2,CASSQALSGGADTQYF,TGCGCCAGCAGCCAAGCCCTCAGCGGGGGTGCCGATACGCAGTATTTT
few,TRBV6-2/TRBV6-3,TRBJ1-5,-,CASSLDGNNQPQHF,TGTGCCAGCAGCCTGGACGGGAACAATCAGCCCCAGCATTTT
-,TRBV7-2,TRBJ2-3,-,CASSSPITDTQYF,TGTGCCAGCAGCTCCCCAATCACAGATACGCAGTATTTT
-,TRBV10-3,TRBJ2-1,-,CAITHDTNEQFF,TGTGCCATCACCCACGACACGAATGAGCAGTTCTTC
-,TRBV5-1,TRBJ2-7,TRBD1,CASSLARGTGTYEQYF,TGCGCCAGCAGCTTGGCCAGGGGGACAGGGACCTACGAGCAGTACTTC
-,TRBV5-4,TRBJ1-6,-,CASSLNGVNSPLHF,TGTGCCAGCAGCTTGAACGGGGTTAATTCACCCCTCCACTTT
-,TRBV5-1,TRBJ2-1,TRBD2,CASSLTSGASYNEQFF,TGCGCCAGCAGCCTCACAAGCGGGGCATCCTACAATGAGCAGTTCTTC
-,TRBV19,TRBJ1-2,-,CASSIQANYGYTF,TGTGCCAGTAGTATACAGGCTAACTATGGCTACACCTTC
-,TRBV5-6,TRBJ1-5,TRBD1,CASSPGTGVQPQHF,TGTGCCAGCAGCCCCGGGACAGGGGTTCAGCCCCAGCATTTT
-,TRBV2,TRBJ1-5,-,CASSEATGPFSQPQHF,TGTGCCAGCAGTGAAGCAACAGGGCCGTTCAGTCAGCCCCAGCATTTT
-,TRBV11-3,TRBJ2-3,TRBD2,CASSLRGGLSDTQYF,TGTGCCAGCAGCTTACGGGGGGGCCTTTCAGATACGCAGTATTTT
-,TRBV6-6,TRBJ2-7,TRBD1,CASSHGQGAYEQYF,TGTGCCAGCAGCCACGGACAGGGGGCCTACGAGCAGTACTTC
-,TRBV5-1,TRBJ1-2,-,CASLGGTGTNYGYTF,TGCGCCAGCTTGGGCGGTACAGGGACTAACTATGGCTACACCTTC
-,TRBV30,TRBJ2-7,-,CAWSVPGTPSYEQYF,TGTGCCTGGAGTGTACCCGGGACTCCATCCTACGAGCAGTACTTC
few,TRBV5-5,TRBJ2-7,TRBD1,CASSLADRSGYEQYF,TGTGCCAGCAGCTTGGCGGACAGGTCGGGGTACGAGCAGTACTTC
-,TRBV6-1,TRBJ2-5,TRBD1,CASSEGQGAGETQYF,TGTGCCAGCAGTGAAGGACAGGGGGCGGGAGAGACCCAGTACTTC
-,TRBV20-1,TRBJ1-5,-,CSASLGNQPQHF,TGCAGTGCTAGTCTCGGGAATCAGCCCCAGCATTTT
few,TRBV4-1,TRBJ1-6,-,CASSQRGQIGSPLHF,TGCGCCAGCAGCCAAAGAGGTCAAATAGGTTCACCCCTCCACTTT
-,TRBV9,TRBJ1-1,TRBD1,CASSVVDRALMNTEAFF,TGTGCCAGCAGCGTAGTGGACAGGGCCCTAATGAACACTGAAGCTTTCTTT
many,TRBV2,TRBJ1-6,TRBD1,CASYGQGLSNTYNSPLHF,TGTGCCAGCTACGGACAGGGCCTTTCAAACACCTATAATTCACCCCTCCACTTT
-,TRBV10-3,TRBJ1-3,-,CAISSSFSGNTIYF,TGTGCCATCAGTTCGAGCTTCTCGGGAAACACCATATATTTT
-,TRBV23-1,TRBJ1-2,-,CASSQSFPRRRHTYGYTF,TGCGCCAGCAGTCAATCGTTCCCCAGGCGACGGCATACTTATGGCTACACCTTC
-,TRBV5-1,TRBJ1-3,-,CASSLEFSSGNTIYF,TGCGCCAGCAGCTTGGAGTTCAGCTCTGGAAACACCATATATTTT
-,TRBV7-3,TRBJ2-1,TRBD2,CASSLTSRAGGNYNEQFF,TGTGCCAGCAGCTTAACTTCCCGGGCGGGGGGAAACTACAATGAGCAGTTCTTC
-,TRBV7-2,TRBJ2-6,TRBD1,CASSLRTGARAGANVLTF,TGTGCCAGCAGCTTGCGCACAGGGGCTCGGGCTGGGGCCAACGTCCTGACTTTC
few,TRBV3-1/TRBV3-2,TRBJ2-5,TRBD1,CASSQRTGQGTQYF,TGTGCCAGCAGCCAGAGGACAGGTCAGGGGACCCAGTACTTC
-,TRBV5-1,TRBJ2-3,-,CASSLRQAMAPDTQYF,TGCGCCAGCAGCTTAAGACAGGCCATGGCCCCAGATACGCAGTATTTT
-,TRBV7-5,TRBJ1-1,-,CARSPITGGLNTEAFF,TGTGCCAGAAGCCCTATCACCGGGGGTCTGAACACTGAAGCTTTCTTT
-,TRBV4-2,TRBJ1-1,TRBD1,CASSQDTGALMNTEAFF,TGTGCCAGCAGCCAAGATACAGGGGCCCTCATGAACACTGAAGCTTTCTTT
once,TRBV27,TRBJ1-5,TRBD1,CASSFIGSEGAANQPQHF,TGTGCCAGCAGTTTTATAGGATCGGAGGGGGCCGCGAATCAGCCCCAGCATTTT
-,TRBV2,TRBJ1-2,TRBD1,CASSWTGGAVKF,TGTGCCAGCAGTTGGACAGGGGGCGCCGTTAAATTC
-,TRBV2,TRBJ2-1,-,CASRTVSYNEQFF,TGTGCCAGTAGAACAGTCTCCTACAATGAGCAGTTCTTC
-,TRBV9,TRBJ1-3,TRBD1,CASSVEGAGNTIYF,TGTGCCAGCAGCGTAGAGGGGGCCGGGAACACCATATATTTT
once,TRBV5-1,TRBJ2-5,-,CASSSGTQYEETQYF,TGCGCCAGCAGCTCCGGGACACAATACGAAGAGACCCAGTACTTC
-,TRBV6-2/TRBV6-3,TRBJ2-7,TRBD1,CASSPTGRNYEQYF,TGTGCCAGCAGCCCGACAGGGCGGAACTACGAGCAGTACTTC
-,TRBV3-1/TRBV3-2,TRBJ2-2,-,CASSQERPGKYSGELFF,TGTGCCAGCAGCCAAGAACGGCCAGGGAAATACTCCGGGGAGCTGTTTTTT
-,TRBV15,TRBJ1-4,-,CATSRDLRVEKLFF,TGTGCCACCAGCAGAGATCTCAGGGTTGAAAAACTGTTTTTT
-,TRBV9,TRBJ1-2,-,CASSTSSPTGGYTF,TGTGCCAGCAGCACGAGTTCCCCGACGGGAGGCTACACCTTC
-,TRBV19,TRBJ1-2,TRBD1,CASRGQEDDGYTF,TGTGCCAGTAGAGGACAGGAGGATGATGGCTACACCTTC
-,TRBV4-2,TRBJ2-1,TRBD2,CASSQERGGRYNEQFF,TGTGCCAGCAGCCAAGAGCGGGGGGGACGATACAATGAGCAGTTCTTC
-,TRBV6-5,TRBJ2-3,TRBD1,CAKDRVETDTQYF,TGTGCCAAAGACAGGGTTGAAACAGATACGCAGTATTTT
few,TRBV19,TRBJ1-1,TRBD1,CASSILPRTGGNTEAFF,TGTGCCAGTAGTATATTGCCCCGGACAGGTGGGAACACTGAAGCTTTCTTT